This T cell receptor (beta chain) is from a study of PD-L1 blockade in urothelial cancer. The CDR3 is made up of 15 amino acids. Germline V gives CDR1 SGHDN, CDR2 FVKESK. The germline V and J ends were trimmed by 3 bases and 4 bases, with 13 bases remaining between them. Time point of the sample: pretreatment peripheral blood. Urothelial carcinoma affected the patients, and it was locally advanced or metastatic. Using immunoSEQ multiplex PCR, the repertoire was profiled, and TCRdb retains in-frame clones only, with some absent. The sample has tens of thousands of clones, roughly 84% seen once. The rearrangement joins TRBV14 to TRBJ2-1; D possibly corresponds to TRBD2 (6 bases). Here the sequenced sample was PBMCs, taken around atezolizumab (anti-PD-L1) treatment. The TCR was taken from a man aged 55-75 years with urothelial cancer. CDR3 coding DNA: TGTGCCAGCAGCCAGGGTAGCGGATCGTACAATGAGCAGTTCTTC. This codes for CASSQGSGSYNEQFF. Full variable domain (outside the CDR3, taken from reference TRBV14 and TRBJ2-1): EAGVTQFPSHSVIEKGQTVTLRCDPISGHDNLYWYRRVMGKEIKFLLHFVKESKQDESGMPNNRFLAERTGGTYSTLKVQPAELEDSGVYFCASSQGSGSYNEQFFGPGTRLTVL.